The 16 T cell receptor beta chains below come from one sample, sequenced in a study of technical replicates of blood from a few donors. Data came from immunoSEQ multiplex PCR; TCRdb stores just in-frame clones and leaves some out. The data show roughly 87,000 clones, approximately 96% seen once. The sample taken for sequencing was T cells isolated from PBMCs. All receptors come from a human donor in good health.

This sequence joins TRBV5-5 and TRBJ2-5, with 10 positions matching TRBD2. The CDR3 sequence is 18 residues long. Germline V gene sequence: CDR1 SGHKS, CDR2 YYEKEE (reference sequence). The J segment lost 2 bases and the V segment lost 0 bases, leaving 10 bases of the junction unmatched. CDR3 sequence: CASSLVSVAGGYQETQYF. The CDR3 region has the DNA TGTGCCAGCAGCTTGGTCTCAGTAGCGGGGGGTTATCAAGAGACCCAGTACTTC.

V is TRBV7-6 and J is TRBJ1-6, with D uncertain. Germline V lookup: CDR1 SGHVS, CDR2 FNYEAQ. The CDR3 has 13 amino acids. Trimming removed 0 bases at V and 12 bases at J, with 9 bases between. The CDR3 DNA reads TGTGCCAGCAGCTTAGCCGTGGGCCGACCCCTCCACTTT. This gives the protein CASSLAVGRPLHF.

V and J are TRBV5-4 and TRBJ1-1, with D perhaps TRBD1 (6 bases). The CDR3 spans 14 residues. Germline loops: CDR1 SGHNT, CDR2 YYREEE (reference sequence). V was clipped by 1 base and J by 7 bases, with 14 bases between them. The CDR3 here is CASSLSDRSYEAFF. CDR3 DNA sequence: TGTGCCAGCAGCTTGTCAGACAGGTCTTATGAAGCTTTCTTT.

The genes are TRBV7-2 and TRBJ1-2; D gene unclear. CDR3 size: 16 residues. Per germline, CDR1 SGHTA and CDR2 FQGNSA. The ends were cut back, 2 bases at V and 4 bases at J, with 17 bases in the middle. The CDR3 coding sequence is TGTGCCAGCAGCTTAATGGCGGCCGATAGCGGCTATGGCTACACCTTC. Residues: CASSLMAADSGYGYTF.

The rearrangement links TRBV7-2 to TRBJ1-2; D is unclear. The CDR3 covers 15 residues. CDR1 is SGHTA and CDR2 is FQGNSA in the germline V gene. V gave up 6 bases and J gave up 7 bases, with 21 bases separating them. The CDR3 nucleotides read TGTGCCAGCAGTACGGGTTCTCGGGGTTTCAGTGGCTACACCTTC. It is translated as CASSTGSRGFSGYTF.

The chain couples TRBV6-1 to TRBJ2-5; 7 bases are a match to TRBD1. The last part of the DNA fits TRBJ2-7 better; the J call may be wrong. This CDR3 region has 14 residues. Germline V gives CDR1 MNHNS, CDR2 SASEGT. The CDR3 sequence: CASRYRGVTYEQYF. CDR3 bases: TGTGCCAGCAGATACAGGGGTGTGACCTACGAGCAGTACTTC.

This sequence joins TRBV10-1 and TRBJ2-1; TRBD2 might be the D (6 bases). This CDR3 is built from 13 residues. Germline-derived CDR1 and CDR2 are WNHNN and SYGVQD (reference sequence). The V end was cut by 2 bases, the J end by 8 bases, with 10 bases between. CDR3 residues: CASSERSGYEQFF. The CDR3 coding sequence is TGCGCCAGCAGTGAGAGGAGCGGGTATGAGCAGTTCTTC.

The J gene is TRBJ2-3, the V gene TRBV7-9, with D possibly TRBD2 on 5 matching bases. Germline loops: CDR1 SEHNR, CDR2 FQNEAQ (reference sequence). This CDR3 has 17 residues. V was trimmed by 1 base and J by 6 bases, leaving 20 bases between them. The CDR3 here is CASSLGRSEARRDTQYF. As DNA, the CDR3 is TGTGCCAGCAGCTTAGGTCGTAGCGAAGCAAGGAGGGATACGCAGTATTTT.

V and J are TRBV19 and TRBJ1-5, with D hard to call. CDR1 and CDR2 from the germline V gene are LNHDA and SQIVND (reference sequence). The ends were cut back, 3 bases at V and 7 bases at J, with 25 bases in the middle. This CDR3 spans 18 amino acids. This chain's CDR3 is CASSIGFGDSALPQPQHF. CDR3 coding DNA: TGTGCCAGTAGTATCGGTTTCGGTGACTCAGCTCTGCCGCAGCCCCAGCATTTT. Complete variable domain (other parts from reference TRBV19 and TRBJ1-5): DGGITQSPKYLFRKEGQNVTLSCEQNLNHDAMYWYRQDPGQGLRLIYYSQIVNDFQKGDIAEGYSVSREKKESFPLTVTSAQKNPTAFYLCASSIGFGDSALPQPQHFGDGTRLSIL.

The chain combines TRBV13 with TRBJ2-1; TRBD2 agrees at 11 bases. This CDR3 contains 16 residues. The germline V gene encodes CDR1 PRHDT and CDR2 FYEKMQ (reference sequence). V dropped 6 bases and J dropped 6; count of bases not matched to a gene: 10. CDR3 bases: TGTGCCAGCAGTTACGGGACTAGCGGTTATAGCAATGAGCAGTTCTTC. It specifies CASSYGTSGYSNEQFF.

The chain joins TRBV2 to TRBJ2-5, with D unresolved. CDR3 length equals 12 residues. Looked up from germline, CDR1 is SNHLY and CDR2 is FYNNEI. Between the trimmed V and J ends, which lost 8 bases and 4 bases, there was a span of 11 bases. CDR3 nucleotide sequence: TGTGCCAGCGGGTTGGAGCGAGAGACCCAGTACTTC. Protein product: CASGLERETQYF.

The rearrangement links TRBV5-1 to TRBJ2-5, with TRBD1 matching 7 bases. The CDR3 is made up of 14 amino acids. After removal of 4 bases from V and 3 bases from J, the junction contained 6 bases not matched to a gene. Germline CDR1 is SGHRS and CDR2 is YFSETQ. CDR3 in amino acids: CASSTFGTEETQYF. CDR3 DNA: TGCGCCAGCAGCACATTCGGGACAGAAGAGACCCAGTACTTC.

Comments on this clone: An end of the junction does not agree with germline; a read error may underlie this. This CDR3 reads CASSLAWGSYEQYGGF. In DNA, the CDR3 is TGTGCCAGCAGCTTGGCATGGGGCTCCTACGAGCAGTACGGGGGATTC. This chain links TRBV5-8 with TRBJ2-7; D is possibly TRBD2 (6 bases). CDR1 SGHTS and CDR2 YDEGEE come from the germline V gene. This CDR3 spans 16 amino acids.

The chain uses TRBV5-1 and TRBJ2-5, with 8 bases matching TRBD1. Germline trimming cut 2 bases from V and 2 bases from J; bases unmatched to any gene: 5. Germline lookup yields CDR1 SGHRS and CDR2 YFSETQ. The CDR3 contains 15 residues. The CDR3 protein is CASSLGQGRQETQYF. The CDR3 DNA reads TGCGCCAGCAGCTTAGGACAGGGTCGGCAAGAGACCCAGTACTTC.

This chain joins TRBV18 and TRBJ1-3; D unclear. Germline V gene sequence: CDR1 KGHSH, CDR2 LQKENI. The CDR3 has 16 residues. V was clipped by 2 bases and J by 4 bases, with 15 bases between them. The CDR3 DNA sequence: TGTGCCAGCTCACCAAACGACGGTACTAAGGGAAACACCATATATTTT. It codes for CASSPNDGTKGNTIYF.

CDR3 bases: TGTGCCAGTAGTATGGGCCATAACACCGGGGAGCTGTTTTTT. Amino acids: CASSMGHNTGELFF. The chain combines TRBV19 with TRBJ2-2, with D unresolved. V was clipped by 3 bases and J by 2 bases, with 7 bases between them. Germline V gene data show CDR1 as LNHDA and CDR2 as SQIVND (reference sequence). The CDR3 runs 14 residues.